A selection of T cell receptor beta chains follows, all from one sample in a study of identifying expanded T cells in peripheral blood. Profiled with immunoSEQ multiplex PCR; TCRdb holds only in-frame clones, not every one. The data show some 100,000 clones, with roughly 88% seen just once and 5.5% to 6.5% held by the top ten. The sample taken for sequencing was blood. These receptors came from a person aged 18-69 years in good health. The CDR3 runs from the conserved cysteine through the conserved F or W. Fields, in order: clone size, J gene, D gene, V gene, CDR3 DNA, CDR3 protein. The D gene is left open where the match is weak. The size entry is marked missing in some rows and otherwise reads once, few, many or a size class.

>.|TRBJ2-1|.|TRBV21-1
TGTGCCAGCAGCACGTCTCAGGGTGCGTTCTTC
CASSTSQGAFF
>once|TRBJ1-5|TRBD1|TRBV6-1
TGTGCCAGCGTTACAGGGGGCAATCAGCCCCAGCATTTT
CASVTGGNQPQHF
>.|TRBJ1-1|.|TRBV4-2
TGTGCCAGCAGCCCGGAGACCTCGCTGAACACTGAAGCTTTCTTT
CASSPETSLNTEAFF
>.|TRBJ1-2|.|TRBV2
TGTGCCAGCAGTGAGGGGATAGGGAGCGGCTACACCTTC
CASSEGIGSGYTF
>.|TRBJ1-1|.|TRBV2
TGTGCCAGCAGTGAAAATTCCCCCGGGCACACTGAAGCTTTCTTT
CASSENSPGHTEAFF
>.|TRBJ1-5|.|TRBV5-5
TGTGCCAGCAGCCCACAGGGTAGCGGTCAGCCCCAGCATTTT
CASSPQGSGQPQHF
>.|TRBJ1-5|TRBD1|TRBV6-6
TGTGCCAGCAGACTCGGACAGGGGGGACAGCCCCAGCATTTT
CASRLGQGGQPQHF
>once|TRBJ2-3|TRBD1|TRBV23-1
TGCGCCAGCGAACGACAGGGAGTCCCAGATACGCAGTATTTT
CASERQGVPDTQYF
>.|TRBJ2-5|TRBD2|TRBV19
TGTGCCAGTAGTATAAGCGGGATTGGGGAGACCCAGTACTTC
CASSISGIGETQYF
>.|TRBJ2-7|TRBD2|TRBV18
TGTGCCAGCTCAACAAGGGGACTAGCGCCAAACTCCTACGAGCAGTACTTC
CASSTRGLAPNSYEQYF
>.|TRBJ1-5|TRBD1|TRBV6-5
TGTGCCAGTAGTTTCAGGGGGCATCAGCCCCAGCATTTT
CASSFRGHQPQHF
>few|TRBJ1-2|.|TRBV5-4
TGTGCCAGCACAGATGACGGCTATGGCTACACCTTC
CASTDDGYGYTF